A single count supports the clone carrying this T cell receptor (beta chain). What it binds is unknown. Some clones are missing from TCRdb's copy, which holds only in-frame ones; the method was immunoSEQ multiplex PCR. The table records more than 75,000 clones, over 80% of them present only once. V dropped 5 bases and J dropped 6; count of bases not matched to a gene: 4. CDR1 is SEHNR and CDR2 is FQNEAQ in the germline V gene (reference sequence). The CDR3 has 14 residues. This record belongs to a study of T cell responses to AZD1222 COVID-19 vaccine. Overall study findings and caveats: The study reported that nearly half of spike-specific TCRs target unmutated variant regions.

The sample consisted of peripheral blood, taken on day 0 of AZD1222 vaccination. The sequence came from an adult in good health. V gene TRBV7-9 combines with J gene TRBJ1-6; 7 positions agree with TRBD1. CDR3: CASSPGQSNSPLHF. The DNA of the CDR3 is TGTGCCAGCAGCCCGGGACAGAGTAATTCACCCCTCCACTTT.